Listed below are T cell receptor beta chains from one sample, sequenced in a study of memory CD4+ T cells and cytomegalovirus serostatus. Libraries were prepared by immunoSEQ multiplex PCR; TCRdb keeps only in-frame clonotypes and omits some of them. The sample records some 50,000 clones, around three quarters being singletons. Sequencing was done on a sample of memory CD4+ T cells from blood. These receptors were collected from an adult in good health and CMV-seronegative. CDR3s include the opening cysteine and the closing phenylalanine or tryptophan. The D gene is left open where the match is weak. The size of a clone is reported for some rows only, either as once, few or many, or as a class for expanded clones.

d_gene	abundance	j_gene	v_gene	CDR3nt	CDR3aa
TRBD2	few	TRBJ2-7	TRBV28	TGTGCCAGCAGTTCCTATACGGGACTAGCGGGAGTTGAGCAGTACTTC	CASSSYTGLAGVEQYF
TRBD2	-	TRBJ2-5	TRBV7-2	TGTGCCAGCAGCTCTCTAGCGGGGGGGCAGACCCAGTACTTC	CASSSLAGGQTQYF
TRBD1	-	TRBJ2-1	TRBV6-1	TGTGCCAGCAGTTTATCGGGACAGCGGAACAATGAGCAGTTCTTC	CASSLSGQRNNEQFF
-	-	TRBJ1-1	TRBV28	TGTGCCAGCAGTTTAAGGGGGGCCGTTGCTGAAGCTTTCTTT	CASSLRGAVAEAFF
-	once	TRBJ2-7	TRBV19	TGTGCCAGTAGAAAGTATCAGGGACCAAGTTACGAGCAGTACTTC	CASRKYQGPSYEQYF
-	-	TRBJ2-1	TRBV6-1	TGTGCCAGCAGTGAAGCGCCAGAGACACGGCAGTTCTTC	CASSEAPETRQFF
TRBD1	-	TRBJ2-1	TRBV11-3	TGTGCCAGCAGCAGTCGGACAGGGGGCTTGGACAATGAGCAGTTCTTC	CASSSRTGGLDNEQFF
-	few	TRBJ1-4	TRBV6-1	TGTGCCAGCACGCAAGGGAGAGAAAAACTGTTTTTT	CASTQGREKLFF
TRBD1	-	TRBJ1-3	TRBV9	TGTGCCAGCAGCGCCGCCGGGACAGGTTCCTATTACGGAAACACCATATATTTT	CASSAAGTGSYYGNTIYF
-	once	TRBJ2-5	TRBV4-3	TGCGCCAGCAGCCAACAACATCCCCTCCTCGGACAAGAGACCCAGTACTTC	CASSQQHPLLGQETQYF
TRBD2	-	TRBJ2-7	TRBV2	TGTGCCAGCAGGGTCGGGACTAGCGGTTCACAGTACTTC	CASRVGTSGSQYF
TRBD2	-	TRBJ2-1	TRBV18	TGTGCCAGCTCACACGGTAGCGGGAGGGCCCGGGTGAATGAGCAGTTCTTC	CASSHGSGRARVNEQFF
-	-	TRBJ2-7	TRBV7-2	TGTGCCAGCAGCTTGATGGGTGAGCAGTACTTC	CASSLMGEQYF
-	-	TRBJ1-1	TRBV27	TGTGCCAGCAACCCAGAGGACAGTCTTTCTGAAGCTTTCTTT	CASNPEDSLSEAFF
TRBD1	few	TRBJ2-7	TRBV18	TGTGCCAGCTCACCTCAGGCCGGGACAGGGAAGGGCGAGCAGTACTTC	CASSPQAGTGKGEQYF
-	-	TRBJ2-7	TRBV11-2	TGTGCCAGCAGCCCTAAAGCAGGGGGGATCTCCGAGCAGTACTTC	CASSPKAGGISEQYF
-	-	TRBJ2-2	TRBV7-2	TGTGCCAGCAGCTTAGACGGCGGTCCCGGGGAGCTGTTTTTT	CASSLDGGPGELFF
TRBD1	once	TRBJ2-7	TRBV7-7	TGTGCTAGCAGCCCCCAGACAGGGGATTTGCCTCCGTACGAGCAGTACTTC	CASSPQTGDLPPYEQYF
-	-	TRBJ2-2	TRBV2	TGTGCCAGCAGTGTGTTTGGGGACACCGGGGAGCTGTTTTTT	CASSVFGDTGELFF
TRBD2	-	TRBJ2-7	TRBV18	TGTGCCAGCTCACCCCAGCCTGGACTAGCGGGAGTCTACGAGCAGTACTTC	CASSPQPGLAGVYEQYF
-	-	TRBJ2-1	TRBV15	TGTGCCACCAGCAGAGATCTCGGCTTAGGTTCCAATGAGCAGTTCTTC	CATSRDLGLGSNEQFF
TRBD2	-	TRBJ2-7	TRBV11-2	TGTGCCAGCAGCTTAGGTGATAGCGGGACCTACGAGCAGTACTTC	CASSLGDSGTYEQYF
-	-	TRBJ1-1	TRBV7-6	TGTGCCAGCAGCTTAGCAGAGAACACTGAAGCTTTCTTT	CASSLAENTEAFF
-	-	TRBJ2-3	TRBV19	TGTGCCAGTAGTCCGGGCGGACCAAACACAGATACGCAGTATTTT	CASSPGGPNTDTQYF
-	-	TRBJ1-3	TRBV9	TGTGCCAGCAGCGCCTCCTCAGGCGGACTCAGCTCTGGAAACACCATATATTTT	CASSASSGGLSSGNTIYF
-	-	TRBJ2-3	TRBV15	TGTGCCACCAGCAGGACTGACACAGATACGCAGTATTTT	CATSRTDTDTQYF
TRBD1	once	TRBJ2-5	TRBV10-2	TGCGCCAGCAGTTGGGCCCCGGGACAGGTGATTCAAGAGACCCAGTACTTC	CASSWAPGQVIQETQYF
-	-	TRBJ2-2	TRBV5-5	TGTGCCAGCAGCTGGGGAGGGGGACCGAACACCGGGGAGCTGTTTTTT	CASSWGGGPNTGELFF
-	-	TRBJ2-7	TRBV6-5	TGTGCCAGCAGGTCCCCCTACGAGCAGTACTTC	CASRSPYEQYF
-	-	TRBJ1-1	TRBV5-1	TGCGCCAGCAGCCCACAGCCCACGAACACTGAAGCTTTCTTT	CASSPQPTNTEAFF
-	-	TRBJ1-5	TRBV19	TGTGCCAGTACCACCTGGGGGGCGGGGGGCAATCAGCCCCAGCATTTT	CASTTWGAGGNQPQHF
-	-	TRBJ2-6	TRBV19	TGTGCCAGTAGTTCGGCTTCGGCTGGGGCCAACGTCCTGACTTTC	CASSSASAGANVLTF
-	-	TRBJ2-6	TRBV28	TGTGCCAGCAGAATAATGATAGGGTCTGGGGCCAACGTCCTGACTTTC	CASRIMIGSGANVLTF
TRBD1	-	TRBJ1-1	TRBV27	TGTGCCAGCAGCCCTAGGGACAGGGCCACTGAAGCTTTCTTT	CASSPRDRATEAFF
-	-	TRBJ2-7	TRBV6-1	TGTGCCAGCAGTGAAGTCCCGGCCCTGGAGCAGTACTTC	CASSEVPALEQYF
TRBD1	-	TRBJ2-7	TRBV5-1	TGCGCCAGCAGCCCGTCGGGACAGAAACTCTACGAGCAGTACTTC	CASSPSGQKLYEQYF
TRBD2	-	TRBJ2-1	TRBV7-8	TGTGCCAGCAGCTTGGGCGCGGGACTAGCGGGGGACGAGCAGTTCTTC	CASSLGAGLAGDEQFF
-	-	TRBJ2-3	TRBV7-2	TGTGCCAGCAGCACTGAGGGGTCTAGCACAGATACGCAGTATTTT	CASSTEGSSTDTQYF
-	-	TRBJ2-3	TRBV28	TGTGCCAGCACCTCCCGGGGGGCAAATACGCAGTATTTT	CASTSRGANTQYF
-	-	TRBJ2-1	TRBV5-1	TGCGCCAGCAGCTCCCCCGGCCCCCTGGGGAATGAGCAGTTCTTC	CASSSPGPLGNEQFF
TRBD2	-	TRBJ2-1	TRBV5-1	TGCGCCAGCGAGACTAGCGGGAGCCACAATGAGCAGTTCTTC	CASETSGSHNEQFF
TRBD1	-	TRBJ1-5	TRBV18	TGTGCCAGCTCACCCGACAGGGGTCAAAATCAGCCCCAGCATTTT	CASSPDRGQNQPQHF
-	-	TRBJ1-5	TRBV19	TGTGCCAGTAGTCCACCCGTGCAGGCAATTCAGCCCCAGCATTTT	CASSPPVQAIQPQHF
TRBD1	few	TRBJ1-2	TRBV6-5	TGTGCCAGCAGTTCACCCTACCCCAGGGGGCGGGCTGGCTACACCTTC	CASSSPYPRGRAGYTF
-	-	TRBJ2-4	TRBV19	TGTGCCAGTAGTTCAACTGGGAAAAACATTCAGTACTTC	CASSSTGKNIQYF
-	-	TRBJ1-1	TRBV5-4	TGTGCCACCTCTTGGGATGTAAACACTGAAGCTTTCTTT	CATSWDVNTEAFF
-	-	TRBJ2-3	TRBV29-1	TGCAGCGTTGAGTCGGGGACGATGAGTGATACGCAGTATTTT	CSVESGTMSDTQYF
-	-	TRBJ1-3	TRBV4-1	TGCGCCAGCAGCCAAACCATATTCCCCGAGTGGGCCATATATTTT	CASSQTIFPEWAIYF
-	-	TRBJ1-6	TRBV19	TGTGCCAGTAGTACCCGATTCGAAGGATTTCTTAGCTCCTATAATTCACCCCTCCACTTT	CASSTRFEGFLSSYNSPLHF
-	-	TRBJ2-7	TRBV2	TGTGCCAGCAAAGAAGGTGCTAGCTCCTACGAGCAGTACTTC	CASKEGASSYEQYF
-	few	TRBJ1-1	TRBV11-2	TGTGCCAGCAGCCTACAGGGTTTTAACACTGAAGCTTTCTTT	CASSLQGFNTEAFF
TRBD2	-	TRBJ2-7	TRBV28	TGTGCCAGCAGCCCCACTAGCGGGAGGGCAGAGGAGCAGTACTTC	CASSPTSGRAEEQYF
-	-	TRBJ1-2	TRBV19	TGTGCCAGTAGTATCGGTGCCAGCTATGGCTACACCTTC	CASSIGASYGYTF